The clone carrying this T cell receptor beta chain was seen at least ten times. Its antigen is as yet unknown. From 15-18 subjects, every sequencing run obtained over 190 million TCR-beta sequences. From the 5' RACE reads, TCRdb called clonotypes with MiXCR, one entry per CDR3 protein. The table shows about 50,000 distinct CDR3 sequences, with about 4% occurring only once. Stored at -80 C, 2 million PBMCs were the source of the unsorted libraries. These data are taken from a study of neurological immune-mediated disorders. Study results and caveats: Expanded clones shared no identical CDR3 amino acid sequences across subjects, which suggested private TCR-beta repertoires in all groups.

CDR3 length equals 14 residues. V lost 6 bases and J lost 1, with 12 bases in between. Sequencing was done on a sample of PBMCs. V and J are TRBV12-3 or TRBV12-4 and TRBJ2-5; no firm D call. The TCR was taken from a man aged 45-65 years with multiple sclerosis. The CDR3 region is CASSPYRIQETQYF. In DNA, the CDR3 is TGTGCCAGCAGCCCATACAGAATCCAAGAGACCCAGTACTTC.